This T cell receptor beta chain was obtained from a study of blood T cell repertoires in COVID-19. As originally analysed: Using reference gene primer amplification, nucleated cell counts were estimated. Sequencing was performed with immunoSEQ multiplex PCR; in TCRdb, only in-frame clones are kept and a portion is missing. D and trimming come from the DNA, and the V and J calls and clone size come from that table. Among more than 80,000 clones listed, over 80% were seen once. The sample was peripheral blood. This clonotype was obtained from a woman of 80 years or more with active or convalescent COVID-19.

As DNA, the CDR3 is TGTGCCAGCAGCTTAGACCGGGACAGGAGTTTCTACGAGCAGTACTTC. It encodes CASSLDRDRSFYEQYF. The chain joins TRBV5-4 to TRBJ2-7, with 8 bases lining up with TRBD1. V lost 2 bases to trimming and J lost 3 bases; unmatched junction nucleotides: 10. The CDR3 spans 16 residues. Germline loops: CDR1 SGHNT, CDR2 YYREEE (reference sequence).